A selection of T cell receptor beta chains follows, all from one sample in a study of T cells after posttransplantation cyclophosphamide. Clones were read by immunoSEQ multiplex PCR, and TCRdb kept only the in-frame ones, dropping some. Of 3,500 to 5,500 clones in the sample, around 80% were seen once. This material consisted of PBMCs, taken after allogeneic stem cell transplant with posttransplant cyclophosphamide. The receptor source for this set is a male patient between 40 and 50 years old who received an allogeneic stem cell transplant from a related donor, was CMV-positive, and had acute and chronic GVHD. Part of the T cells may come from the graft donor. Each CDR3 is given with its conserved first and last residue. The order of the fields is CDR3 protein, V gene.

CAWSVTGTGRGKEQYF	TRBV30
CACSTGGNSPLHF	TRBV30
CASSLNRDIGNTEAFF	TRBV7-8
CASSLQGNTIYF	TRBV28
CASSFQNYGYTF	TRBV6-1
CASRLAGAHPNEQFF	TRBV27
CAWSVPGGGEKLFF	TRBV30
CSVGGQTAGYTF	TRBV29-1
CASSSQQDSPLHF	TRBV7-2
CASRPLTRTGEEQYF	TRBV5-6
CASRPPGLAGTGELFF	TRBV7-3
CASSQAEGAVADTQYF	TRBV4-3
CASSRLEVGELFF	TRBV7-9
CASQPGQVTDTQYF	TRBV5-1
CASSVDGDRDGYTF	TRBV9
CARLARFSEQFF	TRBV7-3
CASSSNSETYEQYF	TRBV6-5
CALRRESSYEQYF	TRBV30
CASSLGQNEQFF	TRBV11-3
CASNEGAPSEQYF	TRBV2
CATTIWAGSSYEQYF	TRBV5-6
CAGSLDWTSGRYQETQYF	TRBV11-3
CASSRAGEGYNEQFF	TRBV5-6
CATSTYAGTGNIKAFF	TRBV15
CASRPITGSGEQFF	TRBV11-3
CASSARTTDSGNTIYF	TRBV4-1
CASSLTGEFSPLHF	TRBV5-1
CASSFVAGGSGTEAFF	TRBV27
CASSLAWTGATNEKLFF	TRBV5-1
CASSSTLTDRDSYEQYF	TRBV7-9
CASSIRSGRGETQYF	TRBV19
CASSPGTGGYEQYF	TRBV5-1
CASSTAAGETQYF	TRBV19
CASSYSPRGGVDTQYF	TRBV6-5
CASSTKQGPYEQFF	TRBV19
CASSVGPGQFF	TRBV25-1
CASSADKSPMETQYF	TRBV2
CASSELWSQPQHF	TRBV6-1
CASSRWDSLNTEAFF	TRBV5-6
CASSLDRGQETQYF	TRBV7-8
CASSSDRGDTQYF	TRBV6-4
CSVDETGDTEAFF	TRBV29-1
CASGPGQGYEQYF	TRBV6-1
CASSPGADEKLFF	TRBV11-3
CASLGLPGQGAFF	TRBV2
CAKETGHEQYF	TRBV4-3
CASSLAGSGSLEYTGELFF	TRBV11-3
CASSRQDLYTDTQYF	TRBV14
CASTIRGAHGYTF	TRBV7-2
CASTPGQGGPNEQYF	TRBV19
CASRVGLATGEQYF	TRBV2
CASSPGASGMGTGELFF	TRBV7-9
CASTVSSTPYEQYF	TRBV9
CASSLYGFSETQYF	TRBV5-4
CASSQAAYNEQFF	TRBV7-6
CASKGLWADNEQFF	TRBV11-2
CASSESSGVGNTIYF	TRBV6-1